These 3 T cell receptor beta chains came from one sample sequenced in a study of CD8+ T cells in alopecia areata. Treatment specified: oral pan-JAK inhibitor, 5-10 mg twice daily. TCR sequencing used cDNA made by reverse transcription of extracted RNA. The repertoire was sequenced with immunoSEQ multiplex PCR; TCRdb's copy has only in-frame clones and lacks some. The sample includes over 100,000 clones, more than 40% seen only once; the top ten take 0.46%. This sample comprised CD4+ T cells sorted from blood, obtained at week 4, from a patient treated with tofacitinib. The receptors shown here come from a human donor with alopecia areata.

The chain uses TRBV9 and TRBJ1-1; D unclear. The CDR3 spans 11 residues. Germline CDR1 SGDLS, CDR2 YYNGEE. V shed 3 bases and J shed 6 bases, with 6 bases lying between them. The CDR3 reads CASSEVAEAFF. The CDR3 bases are TGTGCCAGCAGCGAGGTCGCTGAAGCTTTCTTT.

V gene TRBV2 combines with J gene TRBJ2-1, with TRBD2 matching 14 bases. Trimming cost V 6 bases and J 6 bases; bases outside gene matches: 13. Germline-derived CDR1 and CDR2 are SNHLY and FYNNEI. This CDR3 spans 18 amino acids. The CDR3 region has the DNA TGTGCCAGCAGAACGGACGGGACTAGCGGGAGAAGATCCAATGAGCAGTTCTTC. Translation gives CASRTDGTSGRRSNEQFF.

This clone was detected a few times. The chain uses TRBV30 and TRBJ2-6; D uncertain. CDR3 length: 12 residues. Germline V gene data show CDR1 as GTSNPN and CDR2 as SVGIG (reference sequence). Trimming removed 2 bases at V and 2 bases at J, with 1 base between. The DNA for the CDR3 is TGTGCCTGGAGTCCTGGGGCCAACGTCCTGACTTTC. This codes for CAWSPGANVLTF.